This is a list of T cell receptor beta chains from one sample in a study of OX40 agonist ivuxolimab in advanced cancers. Sequencing was performed with immunoSEQ multiplex PCR; in TCRdb, only in-frame clones are kept and a portion is missing. The sample includes 48,000 or so clones, nearly 85% of them seen just once. The source was CD4+ or CD8+ T cells sorted from blood, collected in a trial of the OX40 agonist ivuxolimab. These receptors were taken from an adult with an advanced solid tumor such as melanoma, head and neck, liver or kidney cancer. Each CDR3 is given with its conserved first and last residue. Where a row states a size, it is once, few, many or the class of an expanded clone; other rows omit it.

clone size: few; V gene: TRBV20-1; J gene: TRBJ2-5; CDR3 protein: CSALPQETQYF
clone size: -; V gene: TRBV27; J gene: TRBJ1-4; CDR3 protein: CASSQRAGGNEKLFF
clone size: -; V gene: TRBV19; J gene: TRBJ2-5; CDR3 protein: CASSVSREETQYF
clone size: -; V gene: TRBV7-3; J gene: TRBJ2-5; CDR3 protein: CASSRGSQETQYF
clone size: -; V gene: TRBV11-2; J gene: TRBJ2-3; CDR3 protein: CASSSRGRGRADTQYF
clone size: -; V gene: TRBV6-1; J gene: TRBJ2-4; CDR3 protein: CASSELAGVNIQYF
clone size: -; V gene: TRBV9; J gene: TRBJ1-2; CDR3 protein: CASSPREGSYGYTF
clone size: -; V gene: TRBV9; J gene: TRBJ2-2; CDR3 protein: CASSVVRGAARELFF
clone size: -; V gene: TRBV11-2; J gene: TRBJ2-3; CDR3 protein: CASSPGISTTQYF
clone size: -; V gene: TRBV19; J gene: TRBJ1-2; CDR3 protein: CASSLSGTGGRVSGYTF
clone size: -; V gene: TRBV27; J gene: TRBJ2-1; CDR3 protein: CASRGSWTSNEQFF
clone size: -; V gene: TRBV2; J gene: TRBJ2-2; CDR3 protein: CASSGQGPNTGELFF
clone size: -; V gene: TRBV19; J gene: TRBJ1-1; CDR3 protein: CASSRVGGGYTEAFF
clone size: -; V gene: TRBV18; J gene: TRBJ1-5; CDR3 protein: CASSPTQNQPQHF
clone size: -; V gene: TRBV5-8; J gene: TRBJ1-1; CDR3 protein: CASSLVFSPRNTEAFF
clone size: -; V gene: TRBV7-2; J gene: TRBJ1-4; CDR3 protein: CASSSDRVATNEKLFF
clone size: -; V gene: TRBV30; J gene: TRBJ2-7; CDR3 protein: CAWRDRGYHEQYF
clone size: -; V gene: TRBV27; J gene: TRBJ1-1; CDR3 protein: CASSFAGANTEAFF
clone size: medium-sized; V gene: TRBV10-3; J gene: TRBJ1-6; CDR3 protein: CAISAGAVYSPLHF
clone size: -; V gene: TRBV4-1; J gene: TRBJ2-2; CDR3 protein: CASSQVPGHIANTGELFF
clone size: once; V gene: TRBV7-9; J gene: TRBJ2-3; CDR3 protein: CASSSDRATDTQYF
clone size: -; V gene: TRBV7-9; J gene: TRBJ1-4; CDR3 protein: CASSSTTGHNEKLFF
clone size: -; V gene: TRBV11-3; J gene: TRBJ2-2; CDR3 protein: CASSPGAGGTGELFF
clone size: once; V gene: TRBV5-8; J gene: TRBJ2-1; CDR3 protein: CASSWDNPYQYNEQFF
clone size: -; V gene: TRBV7-2; J gene: TRBJ1-1; CDR3 protein: CASSLGPRAFF
clone size: -; V gene: TRBV19; J gene: TRBJ1-3; CDR3 protein: CASSMLENTIYF
clone size: -; V gene: TRBV7-2; J gene: TRBJ1-3; CDR3 protein: CASSLMTSGDSGNTIYF
clone size: -; V gene: TRBV4-1; J gene: TRBJ2-7; CDR3 protein: CASSRPTGAAYEQYF
clone size: -; V gene: TRBV7-2; J gene: TRBJ2-1; CDR3 protein: CASSVGEQFF
clone size: -; V gene: TRBV19; J gene: TRBJ1-1; CDR3 protein: CASRYLGRNTEAFF
clone size: -; V gene: TRBV7-2; J gene: TRBJ1-2; CDR3 protein: CASSLALEVTNYGYTF
clone size: -; V gene: TRBV6-5; J gene: TRBJ2-2; CDR3 protein: CASSYRAGELFF
clone size: -; V gene: TRBV11-2; J gene: TRBJ2-5; CDR3 protein: CASSLGGLQETQYF
clone size: few; V gene: TRBV7-9; J gene: TRBJ1-6; CDR3 protein: CAFHPQGQPNSPLHF
clone size: once; V gene: TRBV9; J gene: TRBJ1-4; CDR3 protein: CASSVGGGGEKLFF
clone size: -; V gene: TRBV2; J gene: TRBJ1-6; CDR3 protein: CASVPRPSLDSPLHF
clone size: -; V gene: TRBV18; J gene: TRBJ2-5; CDR3 protein: CASSRGTGGEETQYF
clone size: -; V gene: TRBV2; J gene: TRBJ1-5; CDR3 protein: CASSDRQGGLGVEPQHF
clone size: -; V gene: TRBV30; J gene: TRBJ1-5; CDR3 protein: CAWTPDRGLGNQPQHF
clone size: -; V gene: TRBV6-5; J gene: TRBJ2-1; CDR3 protein: CASRSSGTPYNEQFF
clone size: -; V gene: TRBV7-2; J gene: TRBJ2-1; CDR3 protein: CASSSQGSSYNEQFF
clone size: -; V gene: TRBV5-4; J gene: TRBJ2-7; CDR3 protein: CASSFPGGEQYF